A single sample gave rise to the 9 T cell receptor beta chains below, sequenced in a study of blood T cell repertoires in COVID-19. Sequenced by immunoSEQ multiplex PCR; TCRdb stores in-frame clones only, minus some. The sample has about 130,000 clones; around 83% are singletons. The sample was PBMCs or T cells enriched from blood (not recorded which). The receptor set was obtained from a man aged 30 to 39 who had recovered from COVID-19.

V and J are TRBV20-1 and TRBJ2-5; 7 bases line up with TRBD1. With 6 bases clipped from V and 4 bases from J, the junction kept 11 bases outside the gene matches. Germline V gene lookup returns CDR1 DFQATT and CDR2 SNEGSKA (reference sequence). The CDR3 has 14 amino acids. CDR3 sequence reads: CSASRQGGRETQYF. DNA for the CDR3: TGCAGTGCCAGTAGACAGGGCGGGCGAGAGACCCAGTACTTC.

This chain connects TRBV24-1 to TRBJ2-3, with D possibly being TRBD2 (5 bases). Germline assignment: CDR1 KGHDR and CDR2 SFDVKD. Trimming cost V 5 bases and J 2 bases, with 10 bases left between them. The CDR3 is 14 amino acids. The DNA of the CDR3 is TGTGCCACCAGTGGTCCTAGCAACACAGATACGCAGTATTTT. As protein: CATSGPSNTDTQYF.

The chain links TRBV29-1 to TRBJ2-1, with 13 bases fitting TRBD2. V trimming: 4 bases; J trimming: 2 bases; junction bases outside the gene matches: 8. This CDR3 has 17 residues. Germline CDR1 reads SQVTM; CDR2 reads ANQGSEA. The CDR3 bases are TGCAGCGTTGGGGGGACTAGCGGGAAGAACGCCTACAATGAGCAGTTCTTC. It is translated as CSVGGTSGKNAYNEQFF.

The CDR3 nucleotides are TGTGCCAGCAGTGTCGATGTCGGCACTGAAGCTTTCTTT. Its translation is CASSVDVGTEAFF. The chain combines TRBV25-1 with TRBJ1-1; D remains ambiguous. Looked up from germline, CDR1 is MGHDK and CDR2 is SYGVNS. Trimming removed 4 bases at V and 4 bases at J, with 10 bases between. The CDR3 has 13 residues.

The CDR3 DNA reads as TGCGCCAGCAGCTTGATCCGGGACGGAGCGGGGACAGATACGCAGTATTTT. Its translation: CASSLIRDGAGTDTQYF. The chain joins TRBV5-1 to TRBJ2-3; 7 positions agree with TRBD2. The germline V gene encodes CDR1 SGHRS and CDR2 YFSETQ. The V gene end was trimmed by 1 base and the J gene end by 3 bases; junction bases not matched to a gene: 11. CDR3 length: 17 amino acids. The whole variable domain, remainder taken from reference TRBV5-1 and TRBJ2-3, is KAGVTQTPRYLIKTRGQQVTLSCSPISGHRSVSWYQQTPGQGLQFLFEYFSETQRNKGNFPGRFSGRQFSNSRSEMNVSTLELGDSALYLCASSLIRDGAGTDTQYFGPGTRLTVL.

This clone appeared a few times. The CDR3 protein is CASSVVGQGGVEQFF. In DNA form, the CDR3 reads TGTGCCAGCAGCGTAGTCGGGCAGGGCGGTGTTGAGCAGTTCTTC. This rearrangement joins TRBV5-6 to TRBJ2-1; maybe TRBD1 (5 bases). With 4 bases removed from V and 9 bases from J, the gap between germline ends came to 20 bases. The CDR3 is made up of 15 amino acids. Germline CDR1 SGHDT, CDR2 YYEEEE.

The CDR3 here is CASTPLAGGASGGPGGYEQYV. As DNA, the CDR3 is TGTGCCAGCACCCCCTTGGCCGGGGGGGCTAGCGGGGGCCCCGGCGGGTACGAGCAGTACGTC. This sequence joins TRBV4-2 and TRBJ2-7; TRBD2 agrees at 10 bases. Germline CDR1 reads LGHNA; CDR2 reads YNFKEQ. With 7 bases clipped from V and 4 bases from J, the junction kept 28 bases outside the gene matches. The CDR3 totals 21 residues.

The V and J genes are TRBV18 and TRBJ2-1; 8 bases agree with TRBD1. Unmatched junction bases numbered 8, after V lost 0 bases and J lost 7 bases. Germline V gene sequence: CDR1 KGHSH, CDR2 LQKENI. The CDR3 is 16 amino acids. The CDR3 DNA reads TGTGCCAGCTCACCACCCGCTGGACAGGGAGGTAATGAGCAGTTCTTC. It is translated as CASSPPAGQGGNEQFF.

The gene calls are TRBV6-6 and TRBJ1-1, with 7 nucleotides matching TRBD1. CDR3 length: 15 residues. V was clipped by 7 bases and J by 1 base; unmatched bases: 9. Germline assignment: CDR1 MNHNY and CDR2 SVGAGI (reference sequence). The CDR3 DNA sequence: TGTGCCAGCAACAGGGGCGGGGGGCAGAACACTGAAGCTTTCTTT. Encoded protein: CASNRGGGQNTEAFF.